The 24 T cell receptor beta chains below all came from one sample that was sequenced in a study of identical twins. MiXCR was run by TCRdb on the 5' RACE reads, yielding one entry per CDR3 protein. The sample shows fewer than 800,000 distinct CDR3 sequences, 7.1% of them seen only once. The sample was also reused in another study, on yellow fever vaccine responses in identical twins.

The sequenced sample was PBMCs. These receptors all come from a woman aged 18-29 years in good health.

This clonotype was detected ten times or more. The genes are TRBV12-3 or TRBV12-4 and TRBJ1-4; D unclear. Trimming stripped 2 bases from V and 0 bases from J, with 7 bases between. The CDR3 has 15 residues. DNA of the CDR3: TGTGCCAGCAGTTTACCCCGGGCAACTAATGAAAAACTGTTTTTT. Its protein is CASSLPRATNEKLFF.

This clonotype occurred many times. A junction end diverges from the germline sequence, so it may reflect a read error. The chain joins TRBV11-2 to TRBJ2-7; tentative D call: TRBD2 (6 bases). The germline V gene has CDR1 SGHAT and CDR2 FQNNGV. The CDR3 loop spans 12 amino acids. The CDR3 sequence: CASSTGGVPEFF. In nucleotides, the CDR3 is TGTGCCAGCAGCACTGGAGGGGTTCCCGAGTTCTTC.

At least ten counts were recorded for this clonotype. This sequence joins TRBV7-9 and TRBJ1-2; the match to TRBD1 covers 7 bases. Trimming cost V 5 bases and J 6 bases; bases outside gene matches: 6. CDR3 length: 13 residues. The germline gives CDR1 SEHNR, CDR2 FQNEAQ (reference sequence). CDR3 loop: CASSHDRANGYTF. The CDR3 DNA sequence: TGTGCCAGCAGCCACGACAGGGCTAATGGCTACACCTTC.

V usage is TRBV7-8 and J usage is TRBJ2-5, with D perhaps matching TRBD1 (6 bases). The V end was cut by 0 bases, the J end by 5 bases, with 13 bases between. The CDR3 has 15 residues. The germline V gene encodes CDR1 SGHVS and CDR2 FQNEAQ. In DNA, the CDR3 is TGTGCCAGCAGCTTAGCCCAGGGGCTCGGGGAGACCCAGTACTTC. Protein sequence: CASSLAQGLGETQYF.

The chain joins TRBV6-5 to TRBJ2-5, with a weak D call TRBD2 (6 bases). The germline V gene encodes CDR1 MNHEY and CDR2 SVGAGI. V was pared by 6 bases and J by 5 bases, with 16 bases between. CDR3 length: 14 residues. The CDR3 region has the DNA TGTGCCAGCAGATACGGGACCCGGGAGGAGACCCAGTACTTC. The encoded protein is CASRYGTREETQYF.

This clonotype was found many times. The V and J genes are TRBV24-1 and TRBJ2-6; D gene unclear. The CDR3 runs 13 residues. Germline CDR1 is KGHDR and CDR2 is SFDVKD. V shed 5 bases and J shed 4 bases, with 5 bases lying between them. CDR3 amino acids: CATSVTGANVLTF. In DNA form, the CDR3 reads TGTGCCACCAGTGTAACCGGGGCCAACGTCCTGACTTTC.

In this sample, this clonotype turned up a few times. The CDR3 bases are TGTGCCAGCGACGGGACTTCTGGGCACACCGGGGAGCTGTTTTTT. Amino acids: CASDGTSGHTGELFF. This sequence joins TRBV12-3 or TRBV12-4 and TRBJ2-2, with D possibly matching TRBD2 (6 bases). Trimming cost V 8 bases and J 3 bases, with 16 bases left between them. The CDR3 sequence is 15 residues long.

This clonotype was observed a handful of times. The chain recombines TRBV5-6 with TRBJ2-7; possibly TRBD2 for D (6 bases). The V and J ends lost 4 bases and 6 bases respectively, with 11 bases between them. This CDR3 spans 12 amino acids. Germline assignment: CDR1 SGHDT and CDR2 YYEEEE. The CDR3 protein is CASSQGTLEQYF. CDR3 nucleotide sequence: TGTGCCAGCAGCCAAGGGACTCTCGAGCAGTACTTC.

The V and J genes are TRBV9 and TRBJ2-6; D perhaps matches TRBD1 (5 bases). Germline lookup yields CDR1 SGDLS and CDR2 YYNGEE. The CDR3 consists of 17 residues. The ends were cut back, 0 bases at V and 1 base at J, with 11 bases in the middle. CDR3 nucleotides: TGTGCCAGCAGCGTAGACCCAGGGTCGTCTGGGGCCAACGTCCTGACTTTC. Encoded protein: CASSVDPGSSGANVLTF.

This clonotype has just a few counts. V is TRBV12-3 or TRBV12-4 and J is TRBJ2-1; the match to TRBD2 covers 8 bases. The CDR3 sequence is 15 residues long. After removal of 3 bases from V and 12 bases from J, the junction contained 13 bases not matched to a gene. The chain's CDR3 is CASSFGLAGPRGQFF. The CDR3 DNA reads as TGTGCCAGCAGTTTCGGCCTAGCGGGTCCCAGGGGGCAGTTCTTC.

The table lists this clonotype with a few counts. This chain uses TRBV18 with TRBJ2-3, with no clear D. The length of the CDR3 is 14 residues. Germline-derived CDR1 and CDR2 are KGHSH and LQKENI. V lost 2 bases to trimming and J lost 4 bases, with 10 bases between them. The CDR3 sequence is CASSPTGGADTQYF. In DNA form, the CDR3 reads TGTGCCAGCTCACCAACCGGCGGCGCAGATACGCAGTATTTT.

This clonotype was seen ten or more times. The J gene is TRBJ2-1, the V gene TRBV7-2; no clear D. V lost 2 bases and J lost 2, with 7 bases in between. CDR3 size: 14 residues. Germline V lookup: CDR1 SGHTA, CDR2 FQGNSA. CDR3 sequence reads: CASSLSQTYNEQFF. The CDR3 nucleotides are TGTGCCAGCAGCTTAAGCCAGACCTACAATGAGCAGTTCTTC.

This clonotype has only a few counts. V gene TRBV2 combines with J gene TRBJ2-3; 10 positions match TRBD2. After removal of 3 bases from V and 6 bases from J, the junction contained 9 bases not matched to a gene. There are 16 residues in the CDR3. Germline CDR1 SNHLY, CDR2 FYNNEI. The CDR3 region has the DNA TGTGCCAGCAGTGAGGGGACTAGCGAGAGCAAGGATACGCAGTATTTT. Encoded protein: CASSEGTSESKDTQYF.

This chain joins TRBV15 and TRBJ2-2; D could derive from TRBD1 or TRBD2 (6 bases each). Between the trimmed V and J ends, which lost 1 base and 0 bases, there was a span of 12 bases. This CDR3 contains 17 residues. The germline CDR1 and CDR2 sequences are LNHNV and YYDKDF (reference sequence). The CDR3 is CATSRVAGTPNTGELFF. For the CDR3, the DNA is TGTGCCACCAGCAGAGTTGCGGGGACACCGAACACCGGGGAGCTGTTTTTT.

A few counts support this clonotype. The chain has TRBV5-1 and TRBJ2-3; tentatively, D is TRBD1 (5 bases). CDR1 is SGHRS, CDR2 YFSETQ, per germline. V was cut by 0 bases and J by 1 base, with 9 bases left in between. The CDR3 runs 15 residues. CDR3 amino acids: CASSLEGKGTDTQYF. CDR3 bases: TGCGCCAGCAGCTTGGAGGGGAAGGGCACAGATACGCAGTATTTT.

The chain is built from TRBV29-1 and TRBJ2-1; 7 bases map to TRBD2. J was trimmed by 2 bases and V by 3 bases; bases with no gene match: 4. Looked up from germline, CDR1 is SQVTM and CDR2 is ANQGSEA. This CDR3 spans 14 amino acids. The CDR3 spells CSVDPGRTYNEQFF. DNA of the CDR3: TGCAGCGTTGACCCCGGGAGGACCTACAATGAGCAGTTCTTC.

This chain links TRBV3-1 with TRBJ2-1; 7 nucleotides match TRBD1. Trimming took 3 bases from V and 5 from J; bases not matched to a gene: 16. The CDR3 has 18 residues. Germline V gene data show CDR1 as LGHDT and CDR2 as YNNKEL (reference sequence). The CDR3 protein is CASSHPKTGLGFDNEQFF. The DNA for the CDR3 is TGTGCCAGCAGCCACCCGAAGACAGGGTTGGGGTTTGACAATGAGCAGTTCTTC.

In this sample, this clonotype turned up many times. The V and J genes are TRBV28 and TRBJ2-5; 10 nucleotides align to TRBD2. The CDR3 extends over 13 amino acids. Trimming at V came to 7 bases and at J to 4 bases, leaving 3 bases not matched to a gene. Per the germline V gene, CDR1 is MDHEN and CDR2 is SYDVKM. The DNA of the CDR3 is TGTGCCAGCACCCTAGCGGGAGTAGAGACCCAGTACTTC. As protein: CASTLAGVETQYF.

This clonotype was recorded many times. The chain couples TRBV12-3 or TRBV12-4 to TRBJ1-2; TRBD1 is a possible D gene (5 bases). The CDR3 has 15 amino acids. V was pared by 4 bases and J by 4 bases, with 16 bases between. The CDR3: CASSSIRVGGYGYTF. The CDR3 DNA is TGTGCCAGCAGTTCAATCAGGGTGGGGGGCTATGGCTACACCTTC.

The J gene is TRBJ2-3, the V gene TRBV5-1, with D uncertain. Germline-derived CDR1 and CDR2 are SGHRS and YFSETQ. The CDR3 is made up of 16 amino acids. V shed 0 bases and J shed 2 bases, with 13 bases lying between them. The CDR3 region has the DNA TGCGCCAGCAGCTTGGGAGCAGGTTGGAACACAGATACGCAGTATTTT. It codes for CASSLGAGWNTDTQYF.

This clonotype was counted only a few times. The J gene is TRBJ2-1, the V gene TRBV12-3 or TRBV12-4; no firm D call. The length of the CDR3 is 13 residues. With 3 bases removed from V and 6 bases from J, the gap between germline ends came to 9 bases. The CDR3 is CASSFPTANEQFF. For the CDR3, the DNA is TGTGCCAGCAGTTTTCCGACTGCCAATGAGCAGTTCTTC.

This clonotype has only a few counts. This chain uses TRBV6-5 with TRBJ1-1; no clear D gene. The V end was cut by 4 bases, the J end by 1 base, with 7 bases between. This CDR3 comprises 13 residues. Germline CDR1 MNHEY, CDR2 SVGAGI. The chain's CDR3 is CASSLQPNTEAFF. The CDR3 bases are TGTGCCAGCAGTTTACAGCCGAACACTGAAGCTTTCTTT.

This clonotype was detected many times. The V call is TRBV4-2, the J call TRBJ1-4; D is possibly TRBD1 (5 bases). The V gene lost 4 bases and the J gene lost 4 bases, with 13 bases spanning the gap. CDR1 and CDR2 from the germline V gene are LGHNA and YNFKEQ. This CDR3 comprises 15 residues. DNA of the CDR3: TGTGCCAGCAGCCCAAGGGAGGGGAATAATGAAAAACTGTTTTTT. It is translated as CASSPREGNNEKLFF.

This clonotype showed up many times. This chain joins TRBV28 and TRBJ1-4; D gene ambiguous. Germline V CDR1 and CDR2: MDHEN, SYDVKM. Trimming took 7 bases from V and 5 from J, leaving 11 bases between them. The CDR3 loop spans 13 amino acids. The CDR3, as DNA: TGTGCCAGCACGCAGCAGCTAAATGAAAAACTGTTTTTT. Encoded protein: CASTQQLNEKLFF.